This T cell receptor (beta chain) appears in the sequencing data of a study of blood T cell repertoires in COVID-19. As for the study in general: Sample material is recorded as cDNA or gDNA derived from T cells, B-cell-depleted T cells, or PBMCs.

Method: immunoSEQ multiplex PCR; TCRdb's copy keeps in-frame clones and lacks some. The table includes 300,000 to 400,000 clones, about 83% detected once. CDR1 is SGHTA, CDR2 FQGNSA, per germline. Trimming took off 1 base at V and 9 bases at J, with 19 bases between the two ends. This CDR3 has 16 residues. This chain joins TRBV7-2 and TRBJ1-5; D gene uncertain. This receptor was identified in a man younger than 40 with active or convalescent COVID-19. The sequenced sample consisted of peripheral blood. CDR3 DNA: TGTGCCAGCAGCTTAGGAAGTGTGGGAGGATGGCGGCCCCAGCATTTT. Its protein is CASSLGSVGGWRPQHF.